Each of the 6 T cell receptor beta chains below was sequenced from the same sample in a study of OX40 agonist ivuxolimab in advanced cancers. TCRdb's table, derived via immunoSEQ multiplex PCR, lists solely in-frame clones and lacks some. This sample has about 53,000 clones; nearly 90% occur once, and the top ten carry approximately 1.5%. The input for sequencing was CD4+ or CD8+ T cells sorted from blood, taken in a trial of the OX40 agonist ivuxolimab. These receptors all stem from an adult with an advanced solid tumor such as melanoma, head and neck, liver or kidney cancer.

The CDR3, as DNA: TGTGCCATCGGGGGTGACAGAGGTTTAGCTTTCTTT. Protein: CAIGGDRGLAFF. The rearrangement uses TRBV5-4 and TRBJ1-1; possibly TRBD1 for D (5 bases). This CDR3 region has 12 residues. Trimming removed 9 bases from V and 10 bases from J, with 19 bases in between. Germline assignment: CDR1 SGHNT and CDR2 YYREEE (reference sequence).

The chain carries TRBV18 and TRBJ2-7; 7 bases agree with TRBD2. This CDR3 has 14 amino acids. With 3 bases clipped from V and 7 bases from J, the junction kept 9 bases outside the gene matches. The V gene's germline CDR1 is KGHSH and CDR2 LQKENI. CDR3 coding DNA: TGTGCCAGCTCACCGGGTCTCAACGGGGGGGAGCAGTACTTC. This gives the protein CASSPGLNGGEQYF. Variable domain in full (rest from reference TRBV18 and TRBJ2-7): NAGVMQNPRHLVRRRGQEARLRCSPMKGHSHVYWYRQLPEEGLKFMVYLQKENIIDESGMPKERFSAEFPKEGPSILRIQQVVRGDSAAYFCASSPGLNGGEQYFGPGTRLTVT.

The genes are TRBV5-1 and TRBJ1-3; D may be TRBD1 (5 bases). The CDR3 loop spans 14 amino acids. V gave up 3 bases and J gave up 4 bases, with 11 bases separating them. Germline V gene lookup returns CDR1 SGHRS and CDR2 YFSETQ. CDR3 bases: TGCGCCAGCAGCTCCGGGACGATCGGAAACACCATATATTTT. This sequence encodes CASSSGTIGNTIYF.

In its sample, this clone was seen a few times. This chain connects TRBV6-1 to TRBJ1-4, with D unclear. This CDR3 has 15 amino acids. The germline gives CDR1 MNHNS, CDR2 SASEGT. Trimming shortened V by 2 bases and J by 5 bases, and 12 bases separated the two germline ends. As DNA, the CDR3 is TGTGCCAGCAGTGAACTTTCAGTGGGGAATGAAAAACTGTTTTTT. Translation gives CASSELSVGNEKLFF.

The chain combines TRBV7-3 with TRBJ2-1; weak D call: TRBD2 (7 bases). With 5 bases removed from V and 7 bases from J, the gap between germline ends came to 24 bases. Germline assignment: CDR1 SGHTA and CDR2 FQGTGA. The CDR3 sequence is 17 residues long. The CDR3 region is CASSPGQTSEGTNEQFF. DNA for the CDR3: TGTGCCAGCAGCCCGGGACAAACTAGCGAGGGTACAAATGAGCAGTTCTTC.

The chain uses TRBV5-1 and TRBJ2-5; 9 bases fit TRBD1. V trimming: 4 bases; J trimming: 5 bases; junction bases outside the gene matches: 9. Germline CDR1 and CDR2: SGHRS and YFSETQ. The CDR3 has 15 residues. CDR3 nucleotides: TGCGCCAGCAGCCCGACTGGGGACAGGGTGGAGACCCAGTACTTC. Protein: CASSPTGDRVETQYF.